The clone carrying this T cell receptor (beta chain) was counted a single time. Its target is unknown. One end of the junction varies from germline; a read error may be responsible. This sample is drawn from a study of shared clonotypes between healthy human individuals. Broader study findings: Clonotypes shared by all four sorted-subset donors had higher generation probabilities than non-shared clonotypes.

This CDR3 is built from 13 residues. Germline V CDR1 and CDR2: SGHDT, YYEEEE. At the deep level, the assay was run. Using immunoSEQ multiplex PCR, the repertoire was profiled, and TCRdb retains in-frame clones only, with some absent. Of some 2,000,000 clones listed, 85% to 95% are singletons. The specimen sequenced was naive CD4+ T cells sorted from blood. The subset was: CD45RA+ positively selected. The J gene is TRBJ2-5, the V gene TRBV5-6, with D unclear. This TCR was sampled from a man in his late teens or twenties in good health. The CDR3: CASSLAGQGTQYF. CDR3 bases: TGTGCCAGCAGCTTGGCGGGCCAAGGGACCCAGTACTTC.